These T cell receptor beta chains were read from a single sample in a study of cytomegalovirus exposure and HLA in healthy donors. Assay: immunoSEQ multiplex PCR; the TCRdb copy retains only in-frame clones and omits some. The sample carries around 130,000 clones, 75% to 85% recorded once. The material sequenced was PBMCs. Receptors originate from a man aged 40-49 years in good health and CMV-seronegative. Both conserved end residues are part of each CDR3. A D gene is named only where the DNA matches it firmly. The size field is filled for only some rows; it gives once, few, many or a size class.

clone_size,d_call,v_call,j_call,cdr3_aa,cdr3_nt
once,TRBD1,TRBV27,TRBJ2-1,CASSIQGNNEQFF,TGTGCCAGCAGTATACAGGGGAACAATGAGCAGTTCTTC
.,TRBD2,TRBV15,TRBJ2-7,CATSRELAGVTYEQYF,TGTGCCACCAGCAGGGAATTAGCGGGAGTAACCTACGAGCAGTACTTC
.,TRBD2,TRBV19,TRBJ2-3,CASSRPSGGEDTQYF,TGTGCCAGTAGCCGACCGAGCGGGGGGGAGGATACGCAGTATTTT
.,TRBD2,TRBV15,TRBJ2-3,CATGLAGSITDTQYF,TGTGCCACCGGGCTAGCGGGATCTATCACAGATACGCAGTATTTT
.,TRBD2,TRBV2,TRBJ2-1,CASSEGLAGADEQFF,TGTGCCAGCAGTGAAGGACTAGCGGGAGCGGATGAGCAGTTCTTC
.,TRBD1,TRBV9,TRBJ1-6,CASSETGGISPLHF,TGTGCCAGCAGCGAGACAGGGGGCATTTCACCCCTCCACTTT
.,.,TRBV28,TRBJ2-7,CASRGTYSEQYF,TGTGCCAGCAGGGGGACTTACTCCGAGCAGTACTTC
.,TRBD2,TRBV28,TRBJ2-1,CASSQPSGAYNEQFF,TGTGCCAGCAGTCAGCCTAGCGGAGCCTACAATGAGCAGTTCTTC
.,TRBD2,TRBV15,TRBJ2-1,CATSGRGGYDEQFF,TGTGCCACCAGCGGGCGGGGGGGTTACGATGAGCAGTTCTTC
.,.,TRBV7-2,TRBJ1-2,CASSQFRRDPSYGYTF,TGTGCCAGCAGCCAGTTTCGGCGGGACCCAAGCTATGGCTACACCTTC
.,.,TRBV28,TRBJ1-2,CASSFEGYTF,TGTGCCAGCAGTTTTGAGGGCTACACCTTC
.,TRBD1,TRBV19,TRBJ1-1,CASRHPGQGDTEAFF,TGTGCCAGTAGGCACCCGGGACAGGGGGACACTGAAGCTTTCTTT
.,.,TRBV7-8,TRBJ2-1,CASSLAGSDTERRNEQFF,TGTGCCAGCAGCTTAGCGGGAAGTGACACGGAAAGGAGGAATGAGCAGTTCTTC
once,TRBD1,TRBV7-6,TRBJ1-2,CASSPNLGQGLSGYTF,TGTGCCAGCAGCCCCAACCTGGGACAGGGACTTTCTGGCTACACCTTC
.,.,TRBV7-9,TRBJ1-2,CASSILTNYGYTF,TGTGCCAGCAGCATCCTTACTAACTATGGCTACACCTTC
.,TRBD1,TRBV4-3,TRBJ2-2,CASSPGTGGTGELFF,TGCGCCAGCAGCCCTGGGACAGGGGGCACCGGGGAGCTGTTTTTT
.,.,TRBV5-4,TRBJ2-5,CASSLERVEETQYF,TGTGCCAGCAGCTTGGAGCGCGTAGAAGAGACCCAGTACTTC